Listed here is a single T cell receptor beta chain. Original methodology: Reference gene primer amplification gave nucleated cell count estimates. Here immunoSEQ multiplex PCR was the method, and the copy in TCRdb shows in-frame clones only, minus some. From that table come the V and J calls and clone size; the DNA was used to work out D and trimming. The data hold a few hundred thousand clones, with 90% observed a single time. This entry belongs to a study of blood T cell repertoires in COVID-19. CDR3 length: 13 residues. The germline gives CDR1 SQVTM, CDR2 ANQGSEA. The sequenced sample consisted of peripheral blood. The rearrangement uses TRBV29-1 and TRBJ1-1; maybe TRBD1 (5 bases). This receptor was taken from a woman aged 30 to 39 with COVID-19, enrolled during active disease. The CDR3 here is CRPVWGGNTEAFF. In DNA, the CDR3 is TGCAGGCCGGTCTGGGGGGGGAACACTGAAGCTTTCTTT.